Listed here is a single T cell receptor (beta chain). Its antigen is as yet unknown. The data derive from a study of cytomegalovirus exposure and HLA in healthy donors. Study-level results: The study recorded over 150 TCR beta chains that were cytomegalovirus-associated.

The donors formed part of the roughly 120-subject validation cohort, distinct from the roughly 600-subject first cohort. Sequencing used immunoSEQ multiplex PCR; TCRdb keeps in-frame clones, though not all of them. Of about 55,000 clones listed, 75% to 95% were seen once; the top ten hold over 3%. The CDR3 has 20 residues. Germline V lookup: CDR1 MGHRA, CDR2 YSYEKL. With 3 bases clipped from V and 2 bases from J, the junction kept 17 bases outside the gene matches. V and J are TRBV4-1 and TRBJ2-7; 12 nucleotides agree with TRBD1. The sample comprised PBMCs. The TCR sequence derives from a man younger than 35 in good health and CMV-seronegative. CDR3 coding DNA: TGCGCCAGCAGCCAGGGTCCGGGACAGGGGGCCATCAGAAGAGCCTACGAGCAGTACTTC. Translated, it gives CASSQGPGQGAIRRAYEQYF.